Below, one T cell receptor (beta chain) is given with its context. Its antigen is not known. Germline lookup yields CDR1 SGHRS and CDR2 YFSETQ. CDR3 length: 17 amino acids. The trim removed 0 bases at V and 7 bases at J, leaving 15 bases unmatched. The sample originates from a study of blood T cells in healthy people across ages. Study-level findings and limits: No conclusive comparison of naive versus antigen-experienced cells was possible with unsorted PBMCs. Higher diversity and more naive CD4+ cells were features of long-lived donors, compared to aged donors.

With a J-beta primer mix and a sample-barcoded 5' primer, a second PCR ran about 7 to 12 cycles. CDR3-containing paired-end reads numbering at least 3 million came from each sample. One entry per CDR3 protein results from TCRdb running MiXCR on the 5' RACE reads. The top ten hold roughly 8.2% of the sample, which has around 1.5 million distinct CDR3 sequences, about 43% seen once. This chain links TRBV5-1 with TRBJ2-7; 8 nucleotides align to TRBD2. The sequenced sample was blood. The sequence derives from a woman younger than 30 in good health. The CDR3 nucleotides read TGCGCCAGCAGCTTGGACCCCGGGGAGCGGGAGTTCTATGAGCAGTACTTC. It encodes CASSLDPGEREFYEQYF.